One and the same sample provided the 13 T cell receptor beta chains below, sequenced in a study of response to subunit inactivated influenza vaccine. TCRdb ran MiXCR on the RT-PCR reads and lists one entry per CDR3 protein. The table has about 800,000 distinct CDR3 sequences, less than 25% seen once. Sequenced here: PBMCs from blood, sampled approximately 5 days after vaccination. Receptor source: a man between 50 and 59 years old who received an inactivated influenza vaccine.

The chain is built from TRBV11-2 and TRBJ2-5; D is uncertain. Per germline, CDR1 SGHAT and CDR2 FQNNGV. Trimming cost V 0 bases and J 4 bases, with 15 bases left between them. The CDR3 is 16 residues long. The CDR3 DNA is TGTGCCAGCAGCTTAGACCGTGGCCCTTGGATAGAGACCCAGTACTTC. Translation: CASSLDRGPWIETQYF.

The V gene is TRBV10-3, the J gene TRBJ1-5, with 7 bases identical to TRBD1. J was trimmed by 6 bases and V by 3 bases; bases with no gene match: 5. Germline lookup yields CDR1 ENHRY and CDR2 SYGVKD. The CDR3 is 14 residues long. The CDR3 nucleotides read TGTGCCATCAGTGAATCCACAGGGGCTCAGCCCCAGCATTTT. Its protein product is CAISESTGAQPQHF.

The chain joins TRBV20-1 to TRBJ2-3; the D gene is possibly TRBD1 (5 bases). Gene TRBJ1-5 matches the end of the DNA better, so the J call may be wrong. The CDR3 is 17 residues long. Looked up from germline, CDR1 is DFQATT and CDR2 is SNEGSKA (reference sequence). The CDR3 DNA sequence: TGCAGTGCTAGAGGTAGCGGGAGTGGGACTAGCACAGATACGCAGCATTTT. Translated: CSARGSGSGTSTDTQHF.

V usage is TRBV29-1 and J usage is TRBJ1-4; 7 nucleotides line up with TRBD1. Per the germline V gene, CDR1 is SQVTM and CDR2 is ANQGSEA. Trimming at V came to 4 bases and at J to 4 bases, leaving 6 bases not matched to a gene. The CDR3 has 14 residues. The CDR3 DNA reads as TGCAGCGTTGGTGGACAGGCTCGTAATGAAAAACTGTTTTTT. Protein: CSVGGQARNEKLFF. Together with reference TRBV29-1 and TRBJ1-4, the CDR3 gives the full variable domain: SAVISQKPSRDICQRGTSLTIQCQVDSQVTMMFWYRQQPGQSLTLIATANQGSEATYESGFVIDKFPISRPNLTFSTLTVSNMSPEDSSIYLCSVGGQARNEKLFFGSGTQLSVL.

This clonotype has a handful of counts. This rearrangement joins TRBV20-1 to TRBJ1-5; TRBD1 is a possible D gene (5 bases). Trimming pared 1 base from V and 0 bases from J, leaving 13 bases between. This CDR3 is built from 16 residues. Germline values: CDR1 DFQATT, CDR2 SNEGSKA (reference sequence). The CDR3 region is CSARASGTVSNQPQHF. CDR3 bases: TGCAGTGCTAGAGCAAGTGGGACGGTTAGCAATCAGCCCCAGCATTTT.

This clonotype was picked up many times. CDR3 in amino acids: CASTNQATGLNQPQHF. Here the CDR3 DNA reads TGTGCCAGCACGAACCAAGCGACAGGGCTCAATCAGCCCCAGCATTTT. The chain couples TRBV6-2 or TRBV6-3 to TRBJ1-5, with 7 nucleotides matching TRBD1. Germline values: CDR1 MNHEY, CDR2 SVGEGT. The CDR3 has 16 amino acids. Trimming took 7 bases from V and 3 from J; bases not matched to a gene: 12.

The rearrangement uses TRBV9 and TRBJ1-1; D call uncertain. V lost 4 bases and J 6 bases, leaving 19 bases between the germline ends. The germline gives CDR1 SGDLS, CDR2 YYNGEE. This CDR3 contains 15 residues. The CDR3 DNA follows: TGTGCCAGCAGCCCCCCGGTCGGGGAGAGTGCTGAAGCTTTCTTT. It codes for CASSPPVGESAEAFF.

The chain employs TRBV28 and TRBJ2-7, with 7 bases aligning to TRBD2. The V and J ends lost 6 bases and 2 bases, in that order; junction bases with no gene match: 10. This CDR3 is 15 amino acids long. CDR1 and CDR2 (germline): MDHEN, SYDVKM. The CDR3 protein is CASRPPTSDAYEQYF. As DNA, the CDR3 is TGTGCCAGCAGGCCCCCCACTAGCGACGCCTACGAGCAGTACTTC.

The CDR3 bases are TGTGCCAGCAGCCCATCTCAGACAGGGGGCACCGGGGAGCTGTTTTTT. Its translation is CASSPSQTGGTGELFF. The V call is TRBV7-8, the J call TRBJ2-2; 9 bases align to TRBD1. The trim removed 5 bases at V and 4 bases at J, leaving 8 bases unmatched. Per germline, CDR1 SGHVS and CDR2 FQNEAQ. The CDR3 runs 16 residues.

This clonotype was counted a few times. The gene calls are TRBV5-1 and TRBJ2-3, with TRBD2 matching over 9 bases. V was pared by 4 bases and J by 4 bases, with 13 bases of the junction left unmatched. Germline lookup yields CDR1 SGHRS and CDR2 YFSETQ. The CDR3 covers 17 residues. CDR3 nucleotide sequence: TGCGCCAGCAGCCTACTTCTATCTAGCGGGGTCGCAGATACGCAGTATTTT. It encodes CASSLLLSSGVADTQYF.

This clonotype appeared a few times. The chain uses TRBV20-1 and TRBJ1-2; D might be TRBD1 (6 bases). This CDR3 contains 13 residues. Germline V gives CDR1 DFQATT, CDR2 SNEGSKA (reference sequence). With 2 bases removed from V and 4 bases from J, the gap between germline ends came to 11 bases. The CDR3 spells CSARTDRIYGYTF. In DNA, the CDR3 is TGCAGTGCTAGAACGGACAGAATCTATGGCTACACCTTC.

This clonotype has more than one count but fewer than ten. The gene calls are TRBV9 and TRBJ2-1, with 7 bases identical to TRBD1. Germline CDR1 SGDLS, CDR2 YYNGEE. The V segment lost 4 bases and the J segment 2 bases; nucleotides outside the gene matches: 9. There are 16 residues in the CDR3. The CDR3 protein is CASSPYRGPTYNEQFF. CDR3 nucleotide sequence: TGTGCCAGCAGCCCTTACAGGGGTCCTACCTACAATGAGCAGTTCTTC. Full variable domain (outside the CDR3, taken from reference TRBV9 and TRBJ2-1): DSGVTQTPKHLITATGQRVTLRCSPRSGDLSVYWYQQSLDQGLQFLIQYYNGEERAKGNILERFSAQQFPDLHSELNLSSLELGDSALYFCASSPYRGPTYNEQFFGPGTRLTVL.

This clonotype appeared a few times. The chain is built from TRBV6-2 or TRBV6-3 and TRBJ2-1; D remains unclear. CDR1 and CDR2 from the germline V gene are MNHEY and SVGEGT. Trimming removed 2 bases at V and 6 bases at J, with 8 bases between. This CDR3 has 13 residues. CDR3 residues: CASSYVGFNEQFF. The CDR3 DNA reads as TGTGCCAGCAGTTACGTGGGCTTCAATGAGCAGTTCTTC.